This T cell receptor beta chain was recorded in a study of blood T cell repertoires in COVID-19. As handled by the study authors: Estimation of nucleated cell counts was performed using reference gene primer amplification. The table came from immunoSEQ multiplex PCR; TCRdb's copy has only in-frame clones and leaves some out. V, J and clone size are those of that table, while D and trimming were read from the DNA. The table shows 200,000 or so clones, with about 78% occurring only once. Trimming left V 4 bases short and J 3 bases short, with 16 bases between. This CDR3 is 15 amino acids long. CDR1 is SGHRS and CDR2 is YFSETQ in the germline V gene. This clone was counted a single time.

The rearrangement joins TRBV5-1 to TRBJ1-1; D uncertain. The sample taken for sequencing was peripheral blood. This TCR derives from a woman aged 70-85 years with acute or convalescent COVID-19. For the CDR3, the DNA is TGCGCCAGCAGCCCGTCCTCGGGTTTGTACACTGAAGCTTTCTTT. Amino acid sequence: CASSPSSGLYTEAFF.